This T cell receptor beta chain was identified in a study of long-term antiretroviral therapy in people with HIV. General observations from the study: Information pertaining to ART adherence, viral resistance or therapeutic modifications was not obtained. Those clones which expanded before ART made up the dominant part of the repertoire at all time points.

V lost 9 bases, J lost 2 bases, and 12 bases stayed unmatched. Germline-derived CDR1 and CDR2 are SGHAT and FQNNGV. The CDR3 runs to 15 residues. Remarks on this clone: The antigen is not known.

Post-ART PBMC samples numbered at least two per donor, and pre-ART ones at least one. In the United States, treatment was given to all participants with HIV. This was the immunoSEQ v3.0 assay at survey level. Libraries were prepared by immunoSEQ multiplex PCR; TCRdb keeps only in-frame clonotypes and omits some of them. The table shows 45,000 or so clones, with about 96% occurring only once. The rearrangement uses TRBV11-2 and TRBJ2-7; 8 bases are a match to TRBD1. The sequence was obtained from a woman in her forties or fifties with HIV. Source: unsorted PBMCs, taken 3.7 years after starting antiretroviral therapy. This chain's CDR3 is CASSAPGGEAYEQYF. The CDR3 DNA follows: TGTGCCAGTTCTGCCCCAGGGGGCGAAGCCTACGAGCAGTACTTC. The full variable domain, with the rest looked up from reference TRBV11-2 and TRBJ2-7, is EAGVAQSPRYKIIEKRQSVAFWCNPISGHATLYWYQQILGQGPKLLIQFQNNGVVDDSQLPKDRFSAERLKGVDSTLKIQPAKLEDSAVYLCASSAPGGEAYEQYFGPGTRLTVT.